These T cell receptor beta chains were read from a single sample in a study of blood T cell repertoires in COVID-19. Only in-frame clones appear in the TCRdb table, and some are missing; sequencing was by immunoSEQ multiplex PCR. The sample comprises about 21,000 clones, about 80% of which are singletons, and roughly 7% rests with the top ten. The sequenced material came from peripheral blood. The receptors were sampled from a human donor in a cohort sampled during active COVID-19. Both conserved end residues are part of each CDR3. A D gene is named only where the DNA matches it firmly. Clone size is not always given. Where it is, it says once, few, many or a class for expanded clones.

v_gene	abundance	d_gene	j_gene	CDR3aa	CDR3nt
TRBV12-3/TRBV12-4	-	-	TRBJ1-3	CASGLNRGNTIYF	TGTGCCAGCGGATTAAACAGGGGAAACACCATATATTTT
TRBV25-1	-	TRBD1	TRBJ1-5	CASSGSTGDPGNQPQHF	TGTGCCAGCAGTGGGTCGACAGGGGACCCGGGCAATCAGCCCCAGCATTTT
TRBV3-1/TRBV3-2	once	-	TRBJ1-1	CASSPEGMVGGTTEAFF	TGTGCCAGCAGCCCCGAGGGGATGGTGGGGGGGACCACTGAAGCTTTCTTT
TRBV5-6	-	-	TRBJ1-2	CASSLGARGSYGYTF	TGTGCCAGCAGCTTGGGGGCTCGGGGAAGCTATGGCTACACCTTC
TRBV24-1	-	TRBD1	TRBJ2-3	CATSDRGQGLDTQYF	TGTGCCACCAGTGACCGCGGACAGGGTCTCGATACGCAGTATTTT
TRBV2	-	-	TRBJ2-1	CASSFSGNEQFF	TGTGCCAGCAGTTTCAGCGGGAATGAGCAGTTCTTC
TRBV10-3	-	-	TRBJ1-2	CAISESPQTANYGYTF	TGTGCCATCAGTGAGTCGCCCCAGACAGCTAACTATGGCTACACCTTC
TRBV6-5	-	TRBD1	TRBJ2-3	CASKWDRGRTDTQYF	TGTGCCAGCAAATGGGACAGGGGTCGGACAGATACGCAGTATTTT
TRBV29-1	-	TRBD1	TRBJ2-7	CSVQPTGWEQYF	TGCAGCGTCCAACCGACAGGGTGGGAGCAGTACTTC
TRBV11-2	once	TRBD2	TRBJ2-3	CASSLDRLAGIGTDTQYF	TGTGCCAGCAGCTTAGACCGACTAGCGGGGATAGGTACAGATACGCAGTATTTT
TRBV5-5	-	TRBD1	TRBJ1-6	CASSPIGTENSPLHF	TGTGCCAGCAGCCCTATCGGGACAGAGAATTCACCCCTCCACTTT
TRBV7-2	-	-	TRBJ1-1	CASRRMRRNTEAFF	TGTGCCAGCAGGCGAATGAGGAGGAACACTGAAGCTTTCTTT
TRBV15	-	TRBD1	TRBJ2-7	CATSRATGAREQYF	TGTGCCACCAGCAGGGCGACAGGGGCTAGGGAGCAGTACTTC
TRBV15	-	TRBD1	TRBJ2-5	CATSAGTGALGETQYF	TGTGCCACCAGCGCCGGGACAGGGGCCCTGGGGGAGACCCAGTACTTC
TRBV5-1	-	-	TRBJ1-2	CASSLAAGADYTF	TGCGCCAGCAGCTTGGCGGCAGGGGCGGACTACACCTTC
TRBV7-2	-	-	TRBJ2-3	CASSFSVTRGTDTQYF	TGTGCCAGCAGCTTTTCGGTGACTCGGGGGACAGATACGCAGTATTTT
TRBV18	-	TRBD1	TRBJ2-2	CASSPLGTGGNGELFF	TGTGCCAGCTCACCCCTAGGGACAGGGGGAAACGGGGAGCTGTTTTTT
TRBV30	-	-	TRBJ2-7	CAWSGVRQYF	TGTGCCTGGAGTGGTGTGAGGCAGTACTTC
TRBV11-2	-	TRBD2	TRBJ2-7	CASSLAKRGETPSSYEQYF	TGTGCCAGCAGCTTAGCTAAGCGGGGGGAAACCCCAAGCTCCTACGAGCAGTACTTC
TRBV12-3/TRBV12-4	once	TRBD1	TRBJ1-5	CASSKDRGQPQHF	TGTGCCAGCAGCAAGGACAGGGGACAGCCCCAGCATTTT